This T cell receptor (beta chain) was sequenced in a study of cytomegalovirus exposure and HLA in healthy donors. Study-level points and caveats: HLA-A and HLA-B allele assignments for most subjects were reportedly predicted accurately using TCR beta sequences. Cytomegalovirus association was assigned to approximately 160 TCR beta chains. A classifier reportedly called cytomegalovirus status with high sensitivity and specificity.

As to this clone: Its target is unknown.

This PCR relied on a set of 60 Vbeta primers and 13 Jbeta primers. The table came from immunoSEQ multiplex PCR; TCRdb's copy has only in-frame clones and leaves some out. The table shows some 140,000 clones, with approximately 70% occurring only once. This TCR derives from a woman in her thirties or forties in good health and CMV-seronegative. Sequenced material: PBMCs.

DNA for the CDR3: TGTGCCAGCAGCTCCAAGCGGCTTGAGCAGTTCTTC. Amino acids: CASSSKRLEQFF. The rearrangement links TRBV7-8 to TRBJ2-1, with D possibly being TRBD2 (5 bases). Trimming took off 4 bases at V and 9 bases at J, with 10 bases between the two ends. The CDR3 has 12 residues. Germline V gene data show CDR1 as SGHVS and CDR2 as FQNEAQ.